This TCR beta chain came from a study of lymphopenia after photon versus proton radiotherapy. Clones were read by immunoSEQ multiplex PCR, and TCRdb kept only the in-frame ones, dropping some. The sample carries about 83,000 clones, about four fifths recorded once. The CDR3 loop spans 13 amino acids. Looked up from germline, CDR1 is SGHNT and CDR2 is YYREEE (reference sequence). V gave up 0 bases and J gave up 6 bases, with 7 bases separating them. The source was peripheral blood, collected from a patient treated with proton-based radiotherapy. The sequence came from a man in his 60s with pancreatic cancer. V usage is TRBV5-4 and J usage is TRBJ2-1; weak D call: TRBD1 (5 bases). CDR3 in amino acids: CASSLAGINEQFF. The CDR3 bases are TGTGCCAGCAGCTTGGCAGGGATCAATGAGCAGTTCTTC.